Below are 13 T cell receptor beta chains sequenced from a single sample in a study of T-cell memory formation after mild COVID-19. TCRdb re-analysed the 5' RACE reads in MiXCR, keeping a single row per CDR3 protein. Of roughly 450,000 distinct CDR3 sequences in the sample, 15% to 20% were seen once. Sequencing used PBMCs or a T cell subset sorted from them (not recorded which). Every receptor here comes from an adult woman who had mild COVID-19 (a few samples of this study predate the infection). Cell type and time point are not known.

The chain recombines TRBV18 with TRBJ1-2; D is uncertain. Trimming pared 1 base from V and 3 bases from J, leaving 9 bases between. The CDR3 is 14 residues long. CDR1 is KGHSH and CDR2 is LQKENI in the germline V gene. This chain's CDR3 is CASSPLDGDYGYTF. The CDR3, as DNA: TGTGCCAGCTCACCACTCGACGGGGACTATGGCTACACCTTC.

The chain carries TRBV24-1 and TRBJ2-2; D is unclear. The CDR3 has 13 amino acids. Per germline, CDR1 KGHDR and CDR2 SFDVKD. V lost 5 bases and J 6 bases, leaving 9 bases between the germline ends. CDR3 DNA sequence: TGTGCCACCAGTGCCGGTGGAGCCGGGGAGCTGTTTTTT. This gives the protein CATSAGGAGELFF.

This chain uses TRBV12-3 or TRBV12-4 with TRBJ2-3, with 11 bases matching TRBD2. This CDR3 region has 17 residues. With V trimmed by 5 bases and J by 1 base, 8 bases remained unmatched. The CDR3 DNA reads TGTGCCAGCAGTGACCCTTTAGCGGGGGGGCGCACAGATACGCAGTATTTT. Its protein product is CASSDPLAGGRTDTQYF.

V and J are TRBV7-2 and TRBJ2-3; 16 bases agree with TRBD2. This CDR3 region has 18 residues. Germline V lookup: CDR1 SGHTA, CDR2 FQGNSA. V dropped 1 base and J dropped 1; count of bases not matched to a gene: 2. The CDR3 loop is CASSLVGTSGGGTDTQYF. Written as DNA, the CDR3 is TGTGCCAGCAGCTTAGTAGGGACTAGCGGGGGGGGCACAGATACGCAGTATTTT.

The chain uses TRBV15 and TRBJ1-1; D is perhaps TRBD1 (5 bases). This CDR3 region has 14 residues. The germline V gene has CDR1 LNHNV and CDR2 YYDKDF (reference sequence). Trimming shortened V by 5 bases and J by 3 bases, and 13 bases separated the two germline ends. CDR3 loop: CATSGGEGHTEAFF. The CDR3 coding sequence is TGTGCCACCAGCGGCGGGGAGGGGCACACTGAAGCTTTCTTT. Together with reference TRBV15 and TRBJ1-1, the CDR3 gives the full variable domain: DAMVIQNPRYQVTQFGKPVTLSCSQTLNHNVMYWYQQKSSQAPKLLFHYYDKDFNNEADTPDNFQSRRPNTSFCFLDIRSPGLGDTAMYLCATSGGEGHTEAFFGQGTRLTVV.

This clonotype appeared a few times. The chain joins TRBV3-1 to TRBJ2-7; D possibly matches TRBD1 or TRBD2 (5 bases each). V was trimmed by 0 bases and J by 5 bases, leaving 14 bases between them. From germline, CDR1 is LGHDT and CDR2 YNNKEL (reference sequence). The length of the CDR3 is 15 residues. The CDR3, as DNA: TGTGCCAGCAGCCAAGATTGGAAGGGGAGCCACGAGCAGTACTTC. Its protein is CASSQDWKGSHEQYF.

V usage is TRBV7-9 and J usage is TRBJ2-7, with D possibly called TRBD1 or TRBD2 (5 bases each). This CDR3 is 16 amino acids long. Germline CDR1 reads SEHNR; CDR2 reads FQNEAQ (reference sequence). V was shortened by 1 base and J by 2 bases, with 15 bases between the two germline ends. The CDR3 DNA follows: TGTGCCAGCAGCTTAGGATCGGGACCGATTACCTACGAGCAGTACTTC. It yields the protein CASSLGSGPITYEQYF.

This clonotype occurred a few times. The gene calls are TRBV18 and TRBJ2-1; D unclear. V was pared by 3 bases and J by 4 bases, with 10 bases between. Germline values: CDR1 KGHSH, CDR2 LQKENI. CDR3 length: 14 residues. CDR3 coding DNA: TGTGCCAGCTCACCCGCGACTGCTTACAATGAGCAGTTCTTC. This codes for CASSPATAYNEQFF.

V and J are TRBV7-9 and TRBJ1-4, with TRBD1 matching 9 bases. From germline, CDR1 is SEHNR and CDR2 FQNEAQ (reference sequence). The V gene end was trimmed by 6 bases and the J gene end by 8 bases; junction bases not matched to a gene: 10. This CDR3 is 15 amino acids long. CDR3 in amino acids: CASRGPGQGLEKLFF. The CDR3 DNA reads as TGTGCCAGCAGGGGGCCGGGACAGGGTTTGGAAAAACTGTTTTTT. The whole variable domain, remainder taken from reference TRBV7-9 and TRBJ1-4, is DTGVSQNPRHKITKRGQNVTFRCDPISEHNRLYWYRQTLGQGPEFLTYFQNEAQLEKSRLLSDRFSAERPKGSFSTLEIQRTEQGDSAMYLCASRGPGQGLEKLFFGSGTQLSVL.

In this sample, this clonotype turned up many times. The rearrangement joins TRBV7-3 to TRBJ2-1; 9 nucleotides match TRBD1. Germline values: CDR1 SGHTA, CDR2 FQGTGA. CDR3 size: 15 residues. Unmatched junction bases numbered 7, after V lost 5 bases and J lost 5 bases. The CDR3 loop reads CASSPGQGSDNEQFF. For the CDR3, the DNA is TGTGCCAGCAGCCCGGGACAGGGCTCGGACAATGAGCAGTTCTTC.

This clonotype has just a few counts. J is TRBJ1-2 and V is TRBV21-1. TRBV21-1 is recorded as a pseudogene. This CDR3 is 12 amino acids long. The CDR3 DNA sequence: TGTGCCACCAGGGAGGGGAACTATGGCTACACCTTC. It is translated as CATREGNYGYTF.

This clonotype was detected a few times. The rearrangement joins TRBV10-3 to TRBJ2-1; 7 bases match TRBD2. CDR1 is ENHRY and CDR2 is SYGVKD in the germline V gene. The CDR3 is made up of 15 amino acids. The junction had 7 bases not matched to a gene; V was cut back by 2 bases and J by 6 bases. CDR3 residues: CAISEDSRGSNEQFF. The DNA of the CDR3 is TGTGCCATCAGTGAGGATTCGCGGGGGAGCAATGAGCAGTTCTTC.

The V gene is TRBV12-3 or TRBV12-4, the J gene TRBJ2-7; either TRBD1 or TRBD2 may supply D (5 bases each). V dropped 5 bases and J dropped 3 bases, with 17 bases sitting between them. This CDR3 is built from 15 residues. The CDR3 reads CASSPGVGVNYEQYF. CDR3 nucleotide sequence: TGTGCCAGCAGTCCCGGGGTAGGGGTAAACTACGAGCAGTACTTC.